Here is one T cell receptor beta chain with its context. The data belong to a study of CD8 T cells in Susac syndrome. RNA, at about 0.5 to 1 ug, was reverse transcribed with random hexamers. TCRdb recomputed calls from the immunoSEQ multiplex PCR reads with MiXCR, one row per CDR3 protein. The sample lists 70,000 to 100,000 distinct CDR3 sequences, roughly 91% seen once, with approximately 0.31% in the top ten. The CDR3 contains 14 residues. Germline V CDR1 and CDR2: MGHDK, SYGVNS. V lost 4 bases and J lost 4, with 13 bases in between. The sequence was obtained from a human donor in good health. The gene calls are TRBV25-1 and TRBJ1-2; D possibly corresponds to TRBD1 (6 bases). Sequencing was performed on CD8+ T cells from PBMCs. Here the CDR3 reads CASSGETGIYGYTF. CDR3 in DNA: TGTGCCAGCAGTGGTGAAACAGGGATCTATGGCTACACCTTC.